The sequence of this T cell receptor beta chain was determined in a study of T-cell memory formation after mild COVID-19. This CDR3 region has 14 residues. The V gene's germline CDR1 is MGHRA and CDR2 YSYEKL. With 7 bases removed from V and 0 bases from J, the gap between germline ends came to 12 bases. TCR alpha and TCR beta cDNA libraries carrying sample barcodes and UMIs were produced by 5'RACE using constant-segment primers. TCRdb re-called the 5' RACE reads with MiXCR, one entry per CDR3 protein. The table lists approximately 500,000 distinct CDR3 sequences, about 23% of them singletons. The receptor comes from an adult woman who had mild COVID-19 (a few samples of this study predate the infection). Cell type and time point are not known. V usage is TRBV4-1 and J usage is TRBJ1-1, with D hard to call. The sequencing sample was made of PBMCs or a T cell subset sorted from them (not recorded which). CDR3 in amino acids: CASTGGNMNTEAFF. The CDR3, as DNA: TGCGCCAGCACCGGAGGGAATATGAACACTGAAGCTTTCTTT.